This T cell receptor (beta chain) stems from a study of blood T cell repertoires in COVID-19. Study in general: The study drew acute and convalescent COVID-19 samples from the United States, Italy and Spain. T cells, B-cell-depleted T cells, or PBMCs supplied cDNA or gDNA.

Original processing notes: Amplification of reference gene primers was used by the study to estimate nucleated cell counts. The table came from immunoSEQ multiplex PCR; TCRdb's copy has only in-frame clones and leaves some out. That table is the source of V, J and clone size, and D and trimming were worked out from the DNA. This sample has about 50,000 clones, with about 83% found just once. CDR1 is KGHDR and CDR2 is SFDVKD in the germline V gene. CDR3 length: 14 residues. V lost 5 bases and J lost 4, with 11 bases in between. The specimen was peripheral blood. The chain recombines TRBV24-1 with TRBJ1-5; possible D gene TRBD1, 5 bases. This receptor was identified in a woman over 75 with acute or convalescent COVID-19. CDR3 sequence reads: CATSGPGLNQPQHF. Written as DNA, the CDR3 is TGTGCCACCAGTGGTCCAGGGTTAAATCAGCCCCAGCATTTT.